This T cell receptor beta chain was recovered during a study of blood T cell repertoires in COVID-19. In the original analysis: By means of reference gene primer amplification, nucleated cell counts were estimated. Assay: immunoSEQ multiplex PCR; the TCRdb copy retains only in-frame clones and omits some. That table gives V, J and clone size, and the DNA gave D and trimming. The table shows hundreds of thousands of clones, with 70% to 90% occurring only once. This clone has more than one count but fewer than ten. The participants were between about 18 and 90 years old and came from 20 to 30 US areas. Cohort assignment relied on participant-reported clinical history. This CDR3 is built from 13 residues. The V gene's germline CDR1 is MDHEN and CDR2 SYDVKM. Trimming shortened V by 6 bases and J by 4 bases, and 12 bases separated the two germline ends.

The sample taken for sequencing was PBMCs or T cells enriched from blood (not recorded which). The chain combines TRBV28 with TRBJ1-2; tentatively, D is TRBD1 (6 bases). This TCR was recovered from a young woman who had recovered from COVID-19. The CDR3 coding sequence is TGTGCCAGCAGCCCAGGGGTAAGCTATGGCTACACCTTC. Protein product: CASSPGVSYGYTF.